This passage covers 3 T cell receptor beta chains from one sample sequenced in a study of blood T cell repertoires in COVID-19. Using immunoSEQ multiplex PCR, the repertoire was profiled, and TCRdb retains in-frame clones only, with some absent. The sample lists some 100,000 clones; roughly 85% were seen once. The sample comprised PBMCs or T cells enriched from blood (not recorded which). Receptor source: a woman aged 45-60 years who had recovered from COVID-19.

This clone was detected a few times. The chain joins TRBV2 to TRBJ2-5; 7 bases line up with TRBD1. Germline V gene sequence: CDR1 SNHLY, CDR2 FYNNEI. The length of the CDR3 is 16 residues. V was pared by 5 bases and J by 7 bases, with 16 bases of the junction left unmatched. CDR3 loop: CASSRDSLIERGTQYF. The CDR3 DNA follows: TGTGCCAGCAGTAGGGACAGCCTGATTGAACGGGGGACCCAGTACTTC. The full variable domain, with the rest looked up from reference TRBV2 and TRBJ2-5, is EPEVTQTPSHQVTQMGQEVILRCVPISNHLYFYWYRQILGQKVEFLVSFYNNEISEKSEIFDDQFSVERPDGSNFTLKIRSTKLEDSAMYFCASSRDSLIERGTQYFGPGTRLLVL.

The rearrangement links TRBV28 to TRBJ1-1, with 8 bases fitting TRBD1. Germline CDR1 MDHEN, CDR2 SYDVKM. V trimming: 6 bases; J trimming: 3 bases; junction bases outside the gene matches: 12. CDR3 length: 16 amino acids. This CDR3 reads CASSLQPQGADTEAFF. The CDR3 bases are TGTGCCAGCAGCCTTCAGCCTCAGGGGGCAGACACTGAAGCTTTCTTT.

A few counts support this clone. The chain couples TRBV5-5 to TRBJ2-3; 7 bases line up with TRBD1. V lost 1 base to trimming and J lost 2 bases; unmatched junction nucleotides: 1. This CDR3 spans 14 amino acids. Germline V gives CDR1 SGHKS, CDR2 YYEKEE (reference sequence). CDR3 loop: CASSLTGVTDTQYF. CDR3 bases: TGTGCCAGCAGCTTGACAGGGGTCACAGATACGCAGTATTTT.